The 29 T cell receptor beta chains below come from one sample, sequenced in a study of T cell repertoires in cytomegalovirus infection. The antigens these receptors bind are not known. TCRdb reprocessed the reads via MiXCR and lists one record per CDR3 protein. The data contain approximately 990,000 distinct CDR3 sequences, 30% to 40% of them seen just once; the ten biggest clones take up around 15%. Material: cultured CD8+ T cells from PBMCs, obtained from culture after CMV antigen stimulation. The origin of the receptors is a human donor in good health (CMV status not recorded). Some clones in this sample may be carry-over from other donors' samples.

Concerning this clonotype: The conserved phenylalanine or tryptophan is not found at the CDR3 terminus, so this likely reflects a read error. The rearrangement joins TRBV29-1 to TRBJ1-1, with TRBD1 as a possible D gene (5 bases). Germline V gene lookup returns CDR1 SQVTM and CDR2 ANQGSEA. V gave up 7 bases and J gave up 5 bases, with 20 bases separating them. This CDR3 is built from 14 residues. CDR3 in DNA: TGCAGCGCCGAGGGCGGAGGGGTTTCAACTGAAGCTTTCCTT. This sequence encodes CSAEGGGVSTEAFL.

This clonotype was seen repeatedly, ten times or more. The CDR3 loop is CASSLAPGVANYGYTF. CDR3 nucleotides: TGTGCCAGCAGCTTAGCCCCAGGAGTCGCTAACTATGGCTACACCTTC. This chain joins TRBV7-6 and TRBJ1-2; D not resolved. The germline V and J ends were trimmed by 0 bases and 0 bases, with 11 bases remaining between them. CDR1 is SGHVS and CDR2 is FNYEAQ in the germline V gene. This CDR3 has 16 amino acids.

The rearrangement links TRBV4-3 to TRBJ2-4, with no clear D. The length of the CDR3 is 16 residues. The germline V gene has CDR1 LGHNA and CDR2 YSLEER. V was clipped by 1 base and J by 0 bases, with 10 bases between them. The CDR3 here is CASSQVKTRAKNIQYF. The CDR3 coding sequence is TGCGCCAGCAGCCAAGTAAAGACAAGAGCCAAAAACATTCAGTACTTC.

The J gene is TRBJ1-5, the V gene TRBV28, with a weak D call TRBD1 (5 bases). CDR1 is MDHEN and CDR2 is SYDVKM in the germline V gene. This CDR3 is built from 13 residues. V lost 8 bases to trimming and J lost 6 bases, with 14 bases between them. The CDR3 here is CASELQGVQPQHF. In DNA, the CDR3 is TGTGCCAGCGAGCTGCAGGGAGTTCAGCCCCAGCATTTT.

This sequence joins TRBV11-2 and TRBJ1-1; 10 positions match TRBD1. V shed 5 bases and J 5 bases; nucleotides not matched to a gene: 8. Germline V gene data show CDR1 as SGHAT and CDR2 as FQNNGV. The CDR3 is made up of 15 amino acids. The chain's CDR3 is CASSARQGAKTEAFF. Here the CDR3 DNA reads TGTGCCAGCAGCGCCCGACAGGGGGCAAAAACTGAAGCTTTCTTT.

This chain's CDR3 is CASPRNVGYTF. Written as DNA, the CDR3 is TGTGCCAGCCCCCGTAACGTGGGCTACACCTTC. The chain carries TRBV2 and TRBJ1-2; D ambiguous. Germline V CDR1 and CDR2: SNHLY, FYNNEI. V lost 8 bases to trimming and J lost 8 bases, with 12 bases between them. The CDR3 sequence is 11 residues long.

The rearrangement links TRBV7-9 to TRBJ2-7, with 9 bases matching TRBD1. With V trimmed by 3 bases and J by 7 bases, 1 base remained unmatched. The CDR3 is 12 amino acids. Germline V gene lookup returns CDR1 SEHNR and CDR2 FQNEAQ (reference sequence). The CDR3 reads CASSLGTGEQYV. In DNA, the CDR3 is TGTGCCAGCAGCTTGGGGACAGGGGAGCAGTACGTC.

This clonotype has a handful of counts. This sequence joins TRBV9 and TRBJ1-2; D may be TRBD1 (5 bases). The CDR3 totals 16 residues. Trimming stripped 0 bases from V and 7 bases from J, with 19 bases between. Per germline, CDR1 SGDLS and CDR2 YYNGEE. CDR3 in DNA: TGTGCCAGCAGCGTAGCGCGGAGATCAGGGTTCCCTGGCTACACCTTC. It specifies CASSVARRSGFPGYTF.

Many counts were recorded for this clonotype. V is TRBV20-1 and J is TRBJ2-2; a weak D match, TRBD1 (5 bases). Germline assignment: CDR1 DFQATT and CDR2 SNEGSKA (reference sequence). Trimming shortened V by 6 bases and J by 5 bases, and 22 bases separated the two germline ends. This CDR3 is 16 amino acids long. The CDR3 nucleotides read TGCAGTGCAAGAATTTCGGCCCAGGGTTTGACCGGGGAGCTGTTTTTT. Protein sequence: CSARISAQGLTGELFF.

The gene calls are TRBV11-2 and TRBJ2-1; 11 nucleotides match TRBD1. CDR3 size: 19 residues. CDR1 and CDR2 from the germline V gene are SGHAT and FQNNGV. After removal of 4 bases from V and 13 bases from J, the junction contained 24 bases not matched to a gene. The CDR3 is CASSSRTGGVYLGYREQFF. The CDR3 region has the DNA TGTGCCAGCAGCTCGAGGACAGGGGGCGTTTATCTGGGATATCGTGAACAGTTCTTC.

This clonotype has only a few counts. V gene TRBV18 combines with J gene TRBJ1-1, with D possibly matching TRBD1 (6 bases). Germline CDR1 KGHSH, CDR2 LQKENI. This CDR3 spans 15 amino acids. V was shortened by 3 bases and J by 0 bases, with 11 bases between the two germline ends. The CDR3 DNA sequence: TGTGCCAGCTCACCGGAAAGGGACATGAACACTGAAGCTTTCTTT. It is translated as CASSPERDMNTEAFF.

This chain links TRBV6-6 with TRBJ1-2, with 8 bases aligning to TRBD1. V was clipped by 10 bases and J by 4 bases; unmatched bases: 5. Germline lookup yields CDR1 MNHNY and CDR2 SVGAGI (reference sequence). The CDR3 extends over 12 amino acids. The CDR3 here is CATQGGVYGYTF. CDR3 bases: TGTGCCACACAGGGGGGGGTCTATGGCTACACCTTC.

The chain carries TRBV24-1 and TRBJ2-2; 7 nucleotides line up with TRBD1. This CDR3 region has 17 residues. V gave up 1 base and J gave up 2 bases; unmatched junction bases: 6. Germline loops: CDR1 KGHDR, CDR2 SFDVKD. The CDR3 spells CATSDLTGESNTGELFF. In nucleotides, the CDR3 is TGTGCCACCAGTGATTTAACAGGGGAATCCAACACCGGGGAGCTGTTTTTT.

This clonotype was recorded a few times. The chain uses TRBV5-4 and TRBJ2-3; possibly TRBD1 for D (6 bases). This CDR3 contains 18 residues. Germline V gives CDR1 SGHNT, CDR2 YYREEE (reference sequence). V lost 6 bases and J 3 bases, leaving 26 bases between the germline ends. CDR3 nucleotides: TGTGCCAGCACCTTCGCTAGAATGAGACAGGACTCGACAGATACGCAGTATTTT. It translates to CASTFARMRQDSTDTQYF.

The genes are TRBV12-3 or TRBV12-4 and TRBJ2-2; no reliable D call. V was pared by 5 bases and J by 6 bases, with 16 bases between. The CDR3 extends over 15 amino acids. The CDR3 loop is CASSHRRSWAGELFF. The CDR3 DNA is TGTGCCAGCAGTCACCGACGGAGCTGGGCCGGGGAGCTGTTTTTT.

The chain combines TRBV15 with TRBJ2-1, with 10 nucleotides matching TRBD1. The CDR3 is 16 amino acids. The V gene end was trimmed by 4 bases and the J gene end by 2 bases; junction bases not matched to a gene: 5. In germline, CDR1 is LNHNV, CDR2 YYDKDF (reference sequence). CDR3 region: CATSNTGTGAYNEQFF. The CDR3 DNA reads as TGTGCCACCAGCAACACCGGGACAGGGGCCTACAATGAGCAGTTCTTC. Combining the CDR3 with reference TRBV15 and TRBJ2-1 gives the whole variable domain DAMVIQNPRYQVTQFGKPVTLSCSQTLNHNVMYWYQQKSSQAPKLLFHYYDKDFNNEADTPDNFQSRRPNTSFCFLDIRSPGLGDTAMYLCATSNTGTGAYNEQFFGPGTRLTVL.

V gene TRBV20-1 combines with J gene TRBJ1-1; D gene uncertain. Looked up from germline, CDR1 is DFQATT and CDR2 is SNEGSKA (reference sequence). The CDR3 loop spans 13 amino acids. Trimming removed 5 bases at V and 0 bases at J, with 10 bases between. For the CDR3, the DNA is TGCAGTGCTTTCGACGGCGTGAACACTGAAGCTTTCTTT. This gives the protein CSAFDGVNTEAFF.

Ten or more counts support this clonotype. The chain has TRBV7-9 and TRBJ2-1; D possibly corresponds to TRBD2 (5 bases). The CDR3 length is 18 residues. The germline V and J ends were trimmed by 5 bases and 10 bases, with 30 bases remaining between them. In germline, CDR1 is SEHNR, CDR2 FQNEAQ (reference sequence). CDR3: CASSPEDGGSTMAREQFF. The DNA for the CDR3 is TGTGCCAGCAGCCCCGAGGACGGAGGTAGTACAATGGCAAGGGAGCAGTTCTTC.

Only a few counts were recorded for this clonotype. V and J are TRBV6-5 and TRBJ1-1; maybe TRBD1 (6 bases). The CDR3 covers 15 residues. Germline CDR1 is MNHEY and CDR2 is SVGAGI. V dropped 2 bases and J dropped 0 bases, with 10 bases sitting between them. The CDR3 loop is CASSYDRKVNTEAFF. In DNA form, the CDR3 reads TGTGCCAGCAGTTACGACAGGAAGGTGAACACTGAAGCTTTCTTT.

The chain joins TRBV4-1 to TRBJ2-4; D possibly corresponds to TRBD2 (5 bases). Trimming cost V 1 base and J 8 bases, with 12 bases left between them. Germline CDR1 MGHRA, CDR2 YSYEKL. The CDR3 length is 14 residues. The CDR3 sequence is CASSQVGSEDIQYF. CDR3 sequence (DNA): TGCGCCAGCAGCCAAGTTGGTAGCGAAGACATTCAGTACTTC.

J is TRBJ2-3 and V is TRBV2; the match to TRBD1 covers 8 bases. Germline-derived CDR1 and CDR2 are SNHLY and FYNNEI. V lost 7 bases and J lost 3; bases outside the gene matches: 9. This CDR3 spans 15 amino acids. CDR3 in DNA: TGTGCCAGCAATTCACAGGGGGTTGCAACAGATACGCAGTATTTT. As protein: CASNSQGVATDTQYF. Full variable domain (remainder filled in from reference TRBV2 and TRBJ2-3): EPEVTQTPSHQVTQMGQEVILRCVPISNHLYFYWYRQILGQKVEFLVSFYNNEISEKSEIFDDQFSVERPDGSNFTLKIRSTKLEDSAMYFCASNSQGVATDTQYFGPGTRLTVL.

This chain connects TRBV7-6 to TRBJ2-2; the match to TRBD2 covers 11 bases. Germline CDR1 reads SGHVS; CDR2 reads FNYEAQ. The junction had 3 bases not matched to a gene; V was cut back by 6 bases and J by 0 bases. The CDR3 extends over 16 amino acids. The CDR3 DNA is TGTGCCAGCAGATCGACTAGCGGGGCGAACACCGGGGAGCTGTTTTTT. Translating it yields CASRSTSGANTGELFF.

This chain uses TRBV28 with TRBJ1-2, with a weak D call TRBD1 (6 bases). The CDR3 loop spans 15 amino acids. V shed 6 bases and J shed 6 bases, with 20 bases lying between them. Germline V CDR1 and CDR2: MDHEN, SYDVKM. The CDR3 nucleotides are TGTGCCAGCAGACCCCAAGGGGGTCCCCAACATGGCTACACCTTC. It specifies CASRPQGGPQHGYTF.

This clonotype was detected only a few times. The V and J genes are TRBV2 and TRBJ2-1; tentative D call: TRBD2 (6 bases). Trimming left V 3 bases short and J 10 bases short, with 13 bases between. The length of the CDR3 is 13 residues. Germline-derived CDR1 and CDR2 are SNHLY and FYNNEI. The CDR3 loop is CASSDPNGGEQFF. CDR3 DNA: TGTGCCAGCAGTGACCCTAACGGGGGAGAGCAGTTCTTC.

This chain links TRBV12-3 or TRBV12-4 with TRBJ2-7; perhaps TRBD1 as D (6 bases). Trimming shortened V by 3 bases and J by 1 base, and 13 bases separated the two germline ends. CDR3 length: 15 amino acids. In nucleotides, the CDR3 is TGTGCCAGCAGTTTCAACAGGGAATTTTCCTACGAGCAGTACTTC. Protein sequence: CASSFNREFSYEQYF.

This rearrangement joins TRBV15 to TRBJ2-7, with a weak D call TRBD2 (5 bases). The CDR3 length is 14 residues. Germline CDR1 is LNHNV and CDR2 is YYDKDF (reference sequence). V lost 3 bases, J lost 2 bases, and 11 bases lay in between. CDR3 region: CATSSHRGAYEQYV. The CDR3, as DNA: TGTGCCACCAGCAGCCACCGGGGAGCCTACGAGCAGTACGTC.

This chain joins TRBV19 and TRBJ1-6, with D tentatively TRBD1 (5 bases). The germline V gene encodes CDR1 LNHDA and CDR2 SQIVND (reference sequence). The CDR3 loop spans 14 amino acids. Trimming removed 3 bases from V and 11 bases from J, with 14 bases in between. The CDR3 region is CASSMGTLPTPLHF. In DNA, the CDR3 is TGTGCCAGTAGTATGGGGACTTTACCCACACCCCTCCACTTT.

The chain is built from TRBV7-2 and TRBJ2-2; possible D gene TRBD2, 5 bases. V was clipped by 5 bases and J by 7 bases, with 8 bases between them. This CDR3 has 12 residues. CDR1 is SGHTA, CDR2 FQGNSA, per germline. The CDR3 region has the DNA TGTGCCAGCAGCAGAGGGATCGGGGAGCTGTTTTTT. As protein: CASSRGIGELFF.

In this sample, this clonotype turned up once. The CDR3 DNA reads as TGTGCCAGCAGTTTCGAGGGACCTTCCTACGAGCAGTACTTC. Protein sequence: CASSFEGPSYEQYF. V gene TRBV27 combines with J gene TRBJ2-7; D could derive from TRBD1 or TRBD2 (5 bases each). V was pared by 3 bases and J by 1 base, with 10 bases between. Germline CDR1 and CDR2: MNHEY and SMNVEV (reference sequence). The CDR3 loop spans 14 amino acids.